The present TCR beta chain was sequenced within a study of healthy donors' naive CD4 and CD8 T cells. TCR libraries were built from about 500 ng of total RNA by linear amplification. TCRdb ran MiXCR on the reads and lists one entry per CDR3 protein. This sample yields about 180,000 distinct CDR3 sequences, of which about 76% are seen a single time; around 2% belongs to the top ten. Germline V CDR1 and CDR2: SQVTM, ANQGSEA. V was trimmed by 6 bases and J by 8 bases, leaving 34 bases between them. The CDR3 runs to 18 residues. The sequence derives from a pool of human donors in good health; the sample pools cells from several healthy donors. The specimen was naive CD4+ and CD8+ T cells sorted from blood, pooled from several donors. This chain joins TRBV29-1 and TRBJ1-2, with D uncertain. The CDR3 nucleotides are TGCAGCGTGCCCACGCCCGGGGTGGGGAGTGGGATAGTTTGGGGCTACACCTTC. This translates into CSVPTPGVGSGIVWGYTF.